This T cell receptor beta chain is drawn from a study of cytomegalovirus exposure and HLA in healthy donors. Researchers ran the PCR with 60 Vbeta and 13 Jbeta primers. The table came from immunoSEQ multiplex PCR; TCRdb's copy has only in-frame clones and leaves some out. Among under 200,000 clones listed, 84% were seen once. General study findings and limits: A likely sequencing artifact accounted for one observed cluster of highly shared sequence variants.

Comments on this clone: As yet, its antigen is unknown.

Germline assignment: CDR1 MNHEY and CDR2 SVGAGI. Germline trimming cut 7 bases from V and 0 bases from J; bases unmatched to any gene: 4. This CDR3 is 14 amino acids long. Nominal health characterized the donors when sampled, though unrecorded immune exposures were likely. The specimen sequenced was PBMCs. This receptor was taken from a man between 50 and 59 years old in good health and CMV-seropositive. The chain carries TRBV6-5 and TRBJ2-5; 8 bases line up with TRBD2. The CDR3 nucleotides read TGTGCCAGCACCGAGCGGGGGTACCAAGAGACCCAGTACTTC. This sequence encodes CASTERGYQETQYF.